A single sample gave rise to the 8 T cell receptor beta chains below, sequenced in a study of CD8 T cells in ankylosing spondylitis. Whole-study results and caveats: A TCR beta motif made of eight highly homologous variants seemed typical of ankylosing spondylitis blood.

Each CDR3 protein gets one entry after TCRdb re-called the 5' RACE reads with MiXCR. The sample consists of 130,000 or so distinct CDR3 sequences, more than 15% of them appearing once. These receptors are not linked to any known antigen. Sequencing input: blood, either unsorted or a sorted T cell fraction (not recorded which). Receptors originate from a male donor with ankylosing spondylitis.

This clonotype showed up just a few times. The chain couples TRBV11-2 to TRBJ2-2, with D hard to call. The CDR3 contains 13 residues. Germline loops: CDR1 SGHAT, CDR2 FQNNGV. V lost 3 bases, J lost 2 bases, and 4 bases lay in between. The CDR3 reads CASSFTNTGELFF. CDR3 coding DNA: TGTGCCAGCAGCTTTACAAACACCGGGGAGCTGTTTTTT.

V and J are TRBV9 and TRBJ2-7, with D perhaps matching TRBD1 (6 bases). This CDR3 contains 16 residues. Germline CDR1 reads SGDLS; CDR2 reads YYNGEE. Deletions cut 0 bases from V and 4 bases from J, with 17 bases between. CDR3 protein: CASSVGSPGQPYEQYF. DNA of the CDR3: TGTGCCAGCAGCGTAGGGTCCCCGGGACAACCGTACGAGCAGTACTTC.

This clonotype was found a few times. This chain connects TRBV5-5 to TRBJ2-7, with 7 positions matching TRBD1. The V gene's germline CDR1 is SGHKS and CDR2 YYEKEE (reference sequence). CDR3 length equals 12 residues. After removal of 4 bases from V and 6 bases from J, the junction contained 4 bases not matched to a gene. The CDR3 reads CASSITGVEQYF. Here the CDR3 DNA reads TGTGCCAGCAGCATTACAGGGGTCGAGCAGTACTTC.

The V and J genes are TRBV29-1 and TRBJ2-7; 10 positions agree with TRBD2. The trim removed 6 bases at V and 4 bases at J, leaving 6 bases unmatched. The CDR3 loop spans 13 amino acids. CDR1 and CDR2 (germline): SQVTM, ANQGSEA. The CDR3 region is CSVSGTSVYEQYF. CDR3 in DNA: TGCAGCGTCTCCGGGACTAGCGTGTACGAGCAGTACTTC.

The gene calls are TRBV19 and TRBJ1-2; TRBD1 might be the D (5 bases). Germline CDR1 and CDR2: LNHDA and SQIVND (reference sequence). The CDR3 has 15 amino acids. V lost 6 bases and J lost 3, with 17 bases in between. CDR3 in DNA: TGTGCCAGTAGCCCAGGGAGGGGACCGCACTATGGCTACACCTTC. Translated: CASSPGRGPHYGYTF.

This clonotype was found a few times. The rearrangement uses TRBV27 and TRBJ2-7, with a tentative D call TRBD2 (5 bases). The CDR3 runs 13 residues. Trimming removed 4 bases from V and 5 bases from J, with 12 bases in between. Germline V gives CDR1 MNHEY, CDR2 SMNVEV (reference sequence). CDR3 region: CASSSPLGDEQYF. The CDR3 DNA is TGTGCCAGCAGTTCTCCTCTCGGGGACGAGCAGTACTTC.

This clonotype turned up a few times. This rearrangement joins TRBV4-2 to TRBJ2-7; D unclear. The V gene lost 4 bases and the J gene lost 4 bases, with 8 bases spanning the gap. The germline V gene has CDR1 LGHNA and CDR2 YNFKEQ. The CDR3 runs to 12 residues. The CDR3 sequence is CASSPAGYEQYF. In DNA form, the CDR3 reads TGTGCCAGCAGCCCGGCCGGGTACGAGCAGTACTTC.

This clonotype was found a few times. The CDR3 loop is CSARDHWTGDQPQHF. CDR3 nucleotide sequence: TGCAGTGCTAGAGATCACTGGACAGGGGATCAGCCCCAGCATTTT. This chain links TRBV20-1 with TRBJ1-5; 9 bases match TRBD1. CDR3 size: 15 residues. The germline V gene has CDR1 DFQATT and CDR2 SNEGSKA (reference sequence). The junction had 5 bases not matched to a gene; V was cut back by 0 bases and J by 5 bases.